This is a list of T cell receptor beta chains from one sample in a study of cytotoxic CD8 clonotypes in ibrutinib-treated CLL. Profiled with immunoSEQ multiplex PCR; TCRdb holds only in-frame clones, not every one. The table includes 150,000 to 250,000 clones, 55% to 85% detected once. The sample here was PBMCs, taken after 24 months of ibrutinib treatment. The receptors stem from a human donor with chronic lymphocytic leukemia. Each CDR3 is given with its conserved first and last residue. D genes are given only for firm matches. Clone size, where shown, is once, few, many, or a class for clones that have expanded.

CDR3: CASSTLDRGPFYEQYF
DNA: TGTGCCAGCAGCACCCTCGACAGGGGGCCATTCTACGAGCAGTACTTC
J: TRBJ2-7
size: few
V: TRBV11-2
D: TRBD1

CDR3: CSVEAGWASYNEQFF
DNA: TGCAGCGTTGAGGCAGGGTGGGCTTCCTACAATGAGCAGTTCTTC
J: TRBJ2-1
size: NA
V: TRBV29-1
D: NA

CDR3: CASSPGTGQEKLFF
DNA: TGTGCCAGCTCACCTGGTACAGGGCAGGAAAAACTGTTTTTT
J: TRBJ1-4
size: few
V: TRBV18
D: NA

CDR3: CASSLWREFYEQYF
DNA: TGTGCCAGCAGCTTGTGGCGGGAGTTTTACGAGCAGTACTTC
J: TRBJ2-7
size: NA
V: TRBV11-2
D: TRBD2

CDR3: CASSGGQYSNQPQHF
DNA: TGTGCCAGTAGTGGAGGCCAATATAGCAATCAGCCCCAGCATTTT
J: TRBJ1-5
size: NA
V: TRBV19
D: NA

CDR3: CASSLWSSGRTYEQYF
DNA: TGTGCCAGCAGCTTATGGTCTAGCGGGAGGACCTACGAGCAGTACTTC
J: TRBJ2-7
size: NA
V: TRBV7-8
D: TRBD2

CDR3: CASSLNSNQPQHF
DNA: TGTGCCAGTAGTCTTAATAGCAATCAGCCCCAGCATTTT
J: TRBJ1-5
size: NA
V: TRBV19
D: NA

CDR3: CASGFLGYNEQFF
DNA: TGTGCTAGTGGTTTCTTGGGGTACAATGAGCAGTTCTTC
J: TRBJ2-1
size: NA
V: TRBV12-5
D: NA

CDR3: CASRTMVTGANYGYTF
DNA: TGTGCCAGCAGGACGATGGTCACAGGGGCTAACTATGGCTACACCTTC
J: TRBJ1-2
size: NA
V: TRBV7-9
D: TRBD1

CDR3: CSASGSKQFF
DNA: TGCAGTGCTAGCGGGAGTAAGCAGTTCTTC
J: TRBJ2-1
size: NA
V: TRBV20-1
D: NA

CDR3: CASSQSGHRSEKLFF
DNA: TGCGCCAGCAGCCAAAGCGGCCATAGAAGTGAAAAACTGTTTTTT
J: TRBJ1-4
size: NA
V: TRBV4-1
D: NA

CDR3: CAWNTHRAKAFF
DNA: TGTGCCTGGAATACCCACCGGGCTAAAGCTTTCTTT
J: TRBJ1-1
size: few
V: TRBV30
D: NA

CDR3: CASSLELDGYTF
DNA: TGTGCCAGCAGCTTAGAGTTGGATGGCTACACCTTC
J: TRBJ1-2
size: few
V: TRBV7-9
D: NA

CDR3: CASSPSGSTATDTQYF
DNA: TGTGCCAGCAGCCCCAGCGGGAGTACGGCAACAGATACGCAGTATTTT
J: TRBJ2-3
size: NA
V: TRBV6-6
D: TRBD2

CDR3: CASSQVAGGVEQFF
DNA: TGCGCCAGCAGCCAAGTAGCGGGAGGGGTTGAGCAGTTCTTC
J: TRBJ2-1
size: NA
V: TRBV4-3
D: TRBD2

CDR3: CASRRAGGTDTQYF
DNA: TGCGCCAGCAGGAGGGCGGGAGGAACAGATACGCAGTATTTT
J: TRBJ2-3
size: few
V: TRBV10-2
D: TRBD2

CDR3: CASSFSPTGRAGTYEQYF
DNA: TGTGCCAGCAGTTTTTCCCCCACCGGCAGGGCAGGGACTTACGAGCAGTACTTC
J: TRBJ2-7
size: NA
V: TRBV28
D: NA

CDR3: CASSKERGRNLYGYTF
DNA: TGTGCCAGCAGCAAAGAACGAGGCAGGAATCTCTATGGCTACACCTTC
J: TRBJ1-2
size: NA
V: TRBV21-1
D: NA

CDR3: CGARDTANTEAFF
DNA: TGTGGGGCACGGGACACAGCGAACACTGAAGCTTTCTTT
J: TRBJ1-1
size: once
V: TRBV6-5
D: NA

CDR3: CASSLLSGLTSTDTQYF
DNA: TGTGCCAGCAGTCTACTATCAGGACTGACTAGCACAGATACGCAGTATTTT
J: TRBJ2-3
size: few
V: TRBV28
D: NA

CDR3: CASSLGLAGVEYEQYF
DNA: TGTGCCAGCAGCTTGGGACTAGCGGGAGTAGAGTACGAGCAGTACTTC
J: TRBJ2-7
size: NA
V: TRBV5-4
D: TRBD2

CDR3: CASSLRQGQTYF
DNA: TGTGCCAGCAGCTTACGACAGGGCCAAACTTACTTC
J: TRBJ2-5
size: NA
V: TRBV7-6
D: TRBD1

CDR3: CASSFGTLYNEQFF
DNA: TGTGCCAGCAGCTTTGGGACTCTATACAATGAGCAGTTCTTC
J: TRBJ2-1
size: once
V: TRBV11-1
D: NA

CDR3: CASSGTDRGDYGYTF
DNA: TGTGCCAGCAGTGGGACGGACAGGGGTGACTATGGCTACACCTTC
J: TRBJ1-2
size: NA
V: TRBV6-1
D: TRBD1

CDR3: CASTTPAGELFF
DNA: TGTGCCAGCACCACCCCAGCCGGGGAGCTGTTTTTT
J: TRBJ2-2
size: few
V: TRBV7-2
D: NA

CDR3: CAISGGVRYGYTF
DNA: TGTGCCATCAGTGGGGGGGTACGGTATGGCTACACCTTC
J: TRBJ1-2
size: few
V: TRBV10-3
D: NA

CDR3: CASRGYNEQFF
DNA: TGTGCCAGCCGGGGGTACAATGAGCAGTTCTTC
J: TRBJ2-1
size: NA
V: TRBV25-1
D: NA

CDR3: CASSIGTGVGEQYF
DNA: TGTGCCAGTAGTATCGGGACAGGGGTTGGCGAGCAGTACTTC
J: TRBJ2-7
size: few
V: TRBV19
D: TRBD1

CDR3: CASSQDYGNYNEQFF
DNA: TGCGCCAGCAGCCAAGATTACGGGAACTACAATGAGCAGTTCTTC
J: TRBJ2-1
size: NA
V: TRBV4-3
D: NA

CDR3: CSVVGPYEQYF
DNA: TGCAGCGTTGTTGGACCATACGAGCAGTACTTC
J: TRBJ2-7
size: NA
V: TRBV29-1
D: NA

CDR3: CATSRATLYNEQFF
DNA: TGTGCCACCAGCCGCGCGACCCTTTACAATGAGCAGTTCTTC
J: TRBJ2-1
size: NA
V: TRBV15
D: NA

CDR3: CASSGEEGAVGTQYF
DNA: TGTGCCAGTAGCGGTGAGGAGGGGGCAGTCGGTACGCAGTATTTT
J: TRBJ2-3
size: NA
V: TRBV19
D: NA

CDR3: CASRKKMGQWSITDTQYF
DNA: TGTGCCAGCAGGAAAAAAATGGGACAGTGGAGTATCACAGATACGCAGTATTTT
J: TRBJ2-3
size: few
V: TRBV27
D: TRBD1

CDR3: CASSPETGSNYGYTF
DNA: TGTGCCAGCAGCCCAGAGACGGGATCTAACTATGGCTACACCTTC
J: TRBJ1-2
size: NA
V: TRBV9
D: NA

CDR3: CASSYGSTGELFF
DNA: TGTGCCAGCAGTTACGGGAGCACCGGGGAGCTGTTTTTT
J: TRBJ2-2
size: NA
V: TRBV6-5
D: NA

CDR3: CASSRQGAGDTQYF
DNA: TGTGCCAGCAGTCGACAGGGGGCGGGAGATACGCAGTATTTT
J: TRBJ2-3
size: NA
V: TRBV27
D: TRBD1